The rows below give T cell receptor beta chains drawn from one sample of a study of beta chain features in type 1 diabetes. Only in-frame clones appear in the TCRdb table, and some are missing; sequencing was by immunoSEQ multiplex PCR. The data show hundreds of thousands of clones, over 25% seen once. Sequencing was performed on naive CD4+ T cells from blood. These receptors were collected from a man younger than 30 in good health. Each CDR3 is given with its conserved first and last residue. The order of the fields is D gene, clone size, V gene, J gene, CDR3 DNA, CDR3 protein. D genes are given only for firm matches. Size tells how often a clone was seen (once, few, many) or the class of an expanded clone, and some rows leave it out.

D gene: TRBD1; clone size: NA; V gene: TRBV29-1; J gene: TRBJ2-1; CDR3 DNA: TGCAGCGTTCTTACAGGGGGGCCCTACAATGAGCAGTTCTTC; CDR3 protein: CSVLTGGPYNEQFF
D gene: NA; clone size: NA; V gene: TRBV9; J gene: TRBJ1-1; CDR3 DNA: TGTGCCAGCAGGGCAGGGACTGAAGCTTTCTTT; CDR3 protein: CASRAGTEAFF
D gene: TRBD2; clone size: NA; V gene: TRBV5-1; J gene: TRBJ2-1; CDR3 DNA: TGCGCCAGCAGCTTTGAACGCGGGAGCAATGAGCAGTTCTTC; CDR3 protein: CASSFERGSNEQFF
D gene: NA; clone size: few; V gene: TRBV20-1; J gene: TRBJ2-7; CDR3 DNA: TGCAGTGCAGGGACCTACGAGCAGTACTTC; CDR3 protein: CSAGTYEQYF
D gene: NA; clone size: once; V gene: TRBV5-6; J gene: TRBJ2-5; CDR3 DNA: TGTGCCAGCAGCTGGGGGGAAGAGACCCAGTACTTC; CDR3 protein: CASSWGEETQYF
D gene: TRBD2; clone size: NA; V gene: TRBV18; J gene: TRBJ2-3; CDR3 DNA: TGTGCCAGCTCACCTGGGGTAGCGGGAGAAAATACGCAGTATTTT; CDR3 protein: CASSPGVAGENTQYF
D gene: NA; clone size: NA; V gene: TRBV5-1; J gene: TRBJ2-5; CDR3 DNA: TGCGCCAGCAGCTTGGCCAACACTGACGAGACCCAGTACTTC; CDR3 protein: CASSLANTDETQYF
D gene: NA; clone size: NA; V gene: TRBV9; J gene: TRBJ2-3; CDR3 DNA: TGTGCCAGCAGCGGAGGGTTGGGGTCCAGCACAGATACGCAGTATTTT; CDR3 protein: CASSGGLGSSTDTQYF
D gene: NA; clone size: NA; V gene: TRBV15; J gene: TRBJ1-2; CDR3 DNA: TGTGCCACCAGGCGAGAGGCGGGCAACTATGGCTACACCTTC; CDR3 protein: CATRREAGNYGYTF
D gene: NA; clone size: NA; V gene: TRBV10-3; J gene: TRBJ1-4; CDR3 DNA: TGTGCCATCAGTGAGTCCGCAGGGTTGTTGTTTTTT; CDR3 protein: CAISESAGLLFF
D gene: NA; clone size: NA; V gene: TRBV6-1; J gene: TRBJ1-2; CDR3 DNA: TGTGCCAGCAGTGAGCAGGGGTCTTATGGCTACACCTTC; CDR3 protein: CASSEQGSYGYTF
D gene: NA; clone size: few; V gene: TRBV9; J gene: TRBJ2-1; CDR3 DNA: TGTGCCAGCAGCGTAGCGAGATCCCAAGATTACAATGAGCAGTTCTTC; CDR3 protein: CASSVARSQDYNEQFF
D gene: TRBD2; clone size: few; V gene: TRBV28; J gene: TRBJ2-3; CDR3 DNA: TGTGCCAGCAGTTTTGGCGGGAGGTCGGGAGATACGCAGTATTTT; CDR3 protein: CASSFGGRSGDTQYF
D gene: NA; clone size: few; V gene: TRBV14; J gene: TRBJ2-7; CDR3 DNA: TGTGCCAGCAACTCGATGCTAGGGAACTACGAGCAGTACTTC; CDR3 protein: CASNSMLGNYEQYF
D gene: NA; clone size: few; V gene: TRBV7-2; J gene: TRBJ2-3; CDR3 DNA: TGTGCCAGCAGCTTAGTGGGGGGTGGCACAGATACGCAGTATTTT; CDR3 protein: CASSLVGGGTDTQYF
D gene: NA; clone size: NA; V gene: TRBV5-1; J gene: TRBJ2-1; CDR3 DNA: TGCGCCAGCAGCTTGGGCTTTAGCTCCTACAATGAGCAGTTCTTC; CDR3 protein: CASSLGFSSYNEQFF
D gene: NA; clone size: NA; V gene: TRBV11-2; J gene: TRBJ2-1; CDR3 DNA: TGTGCCAGCAGCTCCAGCTGGGGTGAGCAGTTCTTC; CDR3 protein: CASSSSWGEQFF
D gene: TRBD1; clone size: NA; V gene: TRBV4-3; J gene: TRBJ2-1; CDR3 DNA: TGCGCCAGCAGCCCCCTGGGTGGGACAGATATTTACGAGCAGTTCTTC; CDR3 protein: CASSPLGGTDIYEQFF
D gene: TRBD1; clone size: few; V gene: TRBV15; J gene: TRBJ1-2; CDR3 DNA: TGTGCCACCAGCAGAGCCTGGACAGGGGGCGGCTACACCTTC; CDR3 protein: CATSRAWTGGGYTF
D gene: NA; clone size: NA; V gene: TRBV5-1; J gene: TRBJ2-5; CDR3 DNA: TGCGCCAGCAGCTTTTCCAGGGAAGAGACCCAGTACTTC; CDR3 protein: CASSFSREETQYF
D gene: NA; clone size: few; V gene: TRBV18; J gene: TRBJ2-7; CDR3 DNA: TGTGCCAGCTCCGAGCGGACTGCGACCTACGAGCAGTACTTC; CDR3 protein: CASSERTATYEQYF
D gene: NA; clone size: NA; V gene: TRBV28; J gene: TRBJ2-1; CDR3 DNA: TGTGCCAGCAGGGGCCTCCGGAGCTCCTACAATGAGCAGTTCTTC; CDR3 protein: CASRGLRSSYNEQFF
D gene: NA; clone size: NA; V gene: TRBV9; J gene: TRBJ2-1; CDR3 DNA: TGTGCCAGCAGCGTAGGGTTAGCGTGGAGTGGTGAGCAGTTCTTC; CDR3 protein: CASSVGLAWSGEQFF
D gene: NA; clone size: NA; V gene: TRBV29-1; J gene: TRBJ1-1; CDR3 DNA: TGCAGCGCGGGCCCTGGGACACAGAACACTGAAGCTTTCTTT; CDR3 protein: CSAGPGTQNTEAFF
D gene: TRBD2; clone size: few; V gene: TRBV29-1; J gene: TRBJ2-7; CDR3 DNA: TGCAGCGTATCCGGACTAGCGGACTCCTACGAGCAGTACTTC; CDR3 protein: CSVSGLADSYEQYF
D gene: NA; clone size: NA; V gene: TRBV14; J gene: TRBJ1-1; CDR3 DNA: TGTGCCAGCAGCCAAGGATCGGGCCAGGGGGCTTTCTTT; CDR3 protein: CASSQGSGQGAFF
D gene: NA; clone size: NA; V gene: TRBV9; J gene: TRBJ2-6; CDR3 DNA: TGTGCCAGCAGCGGGCCCACTGGGGCCAACGTCCTGACTTTC; CDR3 protein: CASSGPTGANVLTF
D gene: NA; clone size: NA; V gene: TRBV11-1; J gene: TRBJ2-1; CDR3 DNA: TGTGCCAGCAGGCCGGGACTGCACAATGAGCAGTTCTTC; CDR3 protein: CASRPGLHNEQFF
D gene: TRBD2; clone size: NA; V gene: TRBV7-3; J gene: TRBJ2-1; CDR3 DNA: TGTGCCAGCAGCTCGACGGGACTAGCAAGCAATGAGCAGTTCTTC; CDR3 protein: CASSSTGLASNEQFF
D gene: TRBD2; clone size: few; V gene: TRBV19; J gene: TRBJ2-5; CDR3 DNA: TGTGCCAGTACCTTGGGACTAGCGGACCAAGAGACCCAGTACTTC; CDR3 protein: CASTLGLADQETQYF